The rows below give T cell receptor beta chains drawn from one sample of a study of T cells in localized non-small cell lung cancer. Clones were read by immunoSEQ multiplex PCR, and TCRdb kept only the in-frame ones, dropping some. The sample shows approximately 35,000 clones, roughly 90% of them seen only once. Here the sequenced sample was peripheral blood mononuclear cells, taken before any cancer treatment. These receptors came from an older female donor with stage II lung adenocarcinoma. Both conserved end residues are trimmed from each CDR3. Fields, in order: J gene, V gene, CDR3 protein.

TRBJ2-3,TRBV6-6,ASSPNRDAPDTQY
TRBJ2-7,TRBV5-1,ASSRDRIYEQY
TRBJ2-1,TRBV30,AWSVGTSTYNEQF
TRBJ1-2,TRBV7-2,ASSSGSFYGYT
TRBJ2-7,TRBV4-3,ASSQEKAYEQY
TRBJ1-1,TRBV28,ASSFRGTLNTEAF
TRBJ1-4,TRBV7-2,ASSLENGGKLF
TRBJ1-6,TRBV7-2,ASSKGQGGPLH
TRBJ2-7,TRBV7-2,ASSLDRGAYEQY
TRBJ2-3,TRBV6-1,ASSEERADTQY
TRBJ1-1,TRBV19,ASSIMQGGNTEAF
TRBJ1-5,TRBV5-1,ASSLDFRAIDQPQH
TRBJ1-1,TRBV7-2,ASSLMGTWVNTEAF
TRBJ2-5,TRBV5-1,VSSRSGTQETQY
TRBJ1-1,TRBV19,ASSIATGQGNTEAF
TRBJ1-4,TRBV28,ASSLTGGEKLF
TRBJ2-5,TRBV7-9,ASTYGTGQETQY
TRBJ1-4,TRBV5-4,ASSPGGGNEKLF
TRBJ1-3,TRBV18,ASSWDSYSGNTIY
TRBJ2-7,TRBV7-2,ASSLIGSPYEQY
TRBJ2-2,TRBV5-1,ASSPRGRNTGELF
TRBJ2-1,TRBV18,ASSPTSGSKNEQF
TRBJ2-5,TRBV5-4,ASSSWDRGGETQY
TRBJ2-3,TRBV5-6,ASSLVGQGDTDTQY
TRBJ2-7,TRBV5-1,ASSVGQMGEQY
TRBJ2-2,TRBV4-2,ASSQDPGYPGELF
TRBJ1-4,TRBV2,ASSDGQGRTNEKLF
TRBJ1-3,TRBV19,ASSIVSTGGNTIY
TRBJ1-2,TRBV5-4,ASSFFGSEITNYGYT
TRBJ2-5,TRBV18,ASSPGLAEETQY
TRBJ2-5,TRBV27,ASSLSPSRPQY
TRBJ2-7,TRBV29-1,SVTSGPYEQY
TRBJ2-2,TRBV7-2,ASSQGRLMNTGELF
TRBJ2-3,TRBV28,ASRTTGTDTQY
TRBJ2-7,TRBV18,ASSALTGSYEQY
TRBJ1-5,TRBV19,ASSSPPGQKSNQPQH
TRBJ2-3,TRBV7-3,ASSTRASGVRDTQY